The rows below give T cell receptor beta chains drawn from one sample of a study of blood T cell repertoires in COVID-19. Measured with immunoSEQ multiplex PCR; TCRdb has only the in-frame clones, and not every one. The data show about 170,000 clones, with 83% seen just once and roughly 4% held by the top ten. Source material: PBMCs or T cells enriched from blood (not recorded which). All receptors derive from a woman in her fifties or sixties in a cohort exposed to, infected with or recovered from COVID-19 (not recorded which). The CDR3 runs from the conserved cysteine through the conserved F or W. The order of the fields is V gene, D gene, clone size, J gene, CDR3 DNA, CDR3 protein. The D gene is left open where the match is weak. Expanded clones get a size class; other rows say once, few or many, or leave the size out.

V: TRBV30
D: TRBD2
size: NA
J: TRBJ2-1
DNA: TGTGCCTGGAGTGGCCCGGGGGGACTAGTGGGGAATGAGCAGTTCTTC
CDR3: CAWSGPGGLVGNEQFF

V: TRBV7-9
D: NA
size: few
J: TRBJ2-3
DNA: TGTGCCAGCGGCGATACGCAGTATTTT
CDR3: CASGDTQYF

V: TRBV7-8
D: NA
size: NA
J: TRBJ2-4
DNA: TGTGCCAGCAGCTTAGGGTCGGTGGTAGCGGAGCGTTTAGCCAAAAACATTCAGTACTTC
CDR3: CASSLGSVVAERLAKNIQYF

V: TRBV5-4
D: TRBD1
size: NA
J: TRBJ1-2
DNA: TGTGCCAGCAGCGCTGGTAAACAGGGGGGCTATGGCTACACCTTC
CDR3: CASSAGKQGGYGYTF

V: TRBV6-5
D: NA
size: NA
J: TRBJ1-2
DNA: TGTGCCAGCAGCCAGGCGGGGGACTATGGCTACACCTTC
CDR3: CASSQAGDYGYTF

V: TRBV24-1
D: TRBD1
size: NA
J: TRBJ1-1
DNA: TGTGCCACCAGTGATCGGACAGGGAACACTGAAGCTTTCTTT
CDR3: CATSDRTGNTEAFF

V: TRBV9
D: NA
size: NA
J: TRBJ1-4
DNA: TGTGCCAGCAGCGTAGAAGGCGGGACGACTAATGAAAAACTGTTTTTT
CDR3: CASSVEGGTTNEKLFF

V: TRBV24-1
D: NA
size: NA
J: TRBJ1-4
DNA: TGTGCCACCAGTGATTCCCAGGGCAGTAGAGGTGAAAAACTGTTTTTT
CDR3: CATSDSQGSRGEKLFF

V: TRBV29-1
D: NA
size: NA
J: TRBJ1-1
DNA: TGCAGCGGCCTTGATAGTGAAGCTTTCTTT
CDR3: CSGLDSEAFF

V: TRBV5-1
D: NA
size: NA
J: TRBJ2-7
DNA: TGCGCCAGCAGTGTTTACCGGGACACCTCCTACGAGCAGTACTTC
CDR3: CASSVYRDTSYEQYF

V: TRBV7-8
D: NA
size: NA
J: TRBJ1-2
DNA: TGTGCCAGCAGCCAGACTAACAGGGAGTACAGTGGCTACACCTTC
CDR3: CASSQTNREYSGYTF

V: TRBV6-2/TRBV6-3
D: TRBD1
size: once
J: TRBJ1-2
DNA: TGTGCCAGCAGTCACCCCGGGACAGGGGCTGGCTACACCTTC
CDR3: CASSHPGTGAGYTF

V: TRBV2
D: TRBD2
size: NA
J: TRBJ2-4
DNA: TGTGCCAGCAGTCGACTAGCGGGAGTGAACATTCAGTACTTC
CDR3: CASSRLAGVNIQYF

V: TRBV19
D: NA
size: NA
J: TRBJ1-5
DNA: TGTGCCAGTAGTATTAGGCAGGGCAATCAGCCCCAGCATTTT
CDR3: CASSIRQGNQPQHF

V: TRBV10-1
D: TRBD1
size: NA
J: TRBJ1-1
DNA: TGCGCCAGCAGTGACCAGGGGGCCCAAGCAAACACTGAAGCTTTCTTT
CDR3: CASSDQGAQANTEAFF

V: TRBV28
D: NA
size: NA
J: TRBJ1-4
DNA: TGTGCCAGCAGTTTGGGAGGTGCAACTAATGAAAAACTGTTTTTT
CDR3: CASSLGGATNEKLFF

V: TRBV3-1/TRBV3-2
D: TRBD2
size: few
J: TRBJ2-7
DNA: TGTGCCAGCAGCCCCAGCGGGATTACCTACGAGCAGTACTTC
CDR3: CASSPSGITYEQYF

V: TRBV3-1/TRBV3-2
D: NA
size: NA
J: TRBJ1-2
DNA: TGTGCCAGCAGCCTTGAGGGCAGGGAGGTCTATGGCTACACCTTC
CDR3: CASSLEGREVYGYTF

V: TRBV11-2
D: TRBD1
size: NA
J: TRBJ2-1
DNA: TGTGCCAGCAGCGGCCTGGGACAGGCGGGTTACAATGAGCAGTTCTTC
CDR3: CASSGLGQAGYNEQFF

V: TRBV27
D: NA
size: NA
J: TRBJ1-5
DNA: TGTGCCAGCAGTTCACACCCGGGGCAGGGGCCGCTTTATAGCAATCAGCCCCAGCATTTT
CDR3: CASSSHPGQGPLYSNQPQHF

V: TRBV4-1
D: TRBD2
size: few
J: TRBJ2-5
DNA: TGCGCCAGCAGCCATGGGACTAGCGGGGGGGTAGCAGAGACCCAGTACTTC
CDR3: CASSHGTSGGVAETQYF

V: TRBV4-1
D: NA
size: once
J: TRBJ1-2
DNA: TGCGCCAGCAGCCCCACGGGTTTGGATGGCTACACCTTC
CDR3: CASSPTGLDGYTF

V: TRBV4-1
D: NA
size: NA
J: TRBJ1-3
DNA: TGCGCCAGCGGAAAACCGGGGGAGGGAAACACCATATATTTT
CDR3: CASGKPGEGNTIYF

V: TRBV30
D: NA
size: once
J: TRBJ2-3
DNA: TGTGCCTGGAGTGTCGGGTCCAGGGGTTTTTTAGATACGCAGTATTTT
CDR3: CAWSVGSRGFLDTQYF

V: TRBV15
D: NA
size: NA
J: TRBJ1-1
DNA: TGTGCCACCAGCAGCAGGCAAGTCCTTAGTACTGAAGCTTTCTTT
CDR3: CATSSRQVLSTEAFF

V: TRBV28
D: NA
size: few
J: TRBJ1-1
DNA: TGTGCCAGCAGTTTAATAGCTTTGAACACTGAAGCTTTCTTT
CDR3: CASSLIALNTEAFF